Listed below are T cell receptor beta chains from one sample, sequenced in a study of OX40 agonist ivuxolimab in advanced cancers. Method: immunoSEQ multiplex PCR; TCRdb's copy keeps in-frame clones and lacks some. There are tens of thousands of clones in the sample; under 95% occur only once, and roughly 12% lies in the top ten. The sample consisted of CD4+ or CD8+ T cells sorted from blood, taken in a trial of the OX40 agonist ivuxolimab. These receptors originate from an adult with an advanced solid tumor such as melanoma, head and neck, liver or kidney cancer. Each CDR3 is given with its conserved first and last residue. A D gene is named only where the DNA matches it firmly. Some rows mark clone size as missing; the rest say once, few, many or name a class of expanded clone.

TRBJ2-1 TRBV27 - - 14 CASRAASSYNEQFF TGTGCCAGCCGGGCGGCTAGCTCCTACAATGAGCAGTTCTTC
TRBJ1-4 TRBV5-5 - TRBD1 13 CASSLTGDEKLFF TGTGCCAGCAGCTTGACAGGGGATGAAAAACTGTTTTTT
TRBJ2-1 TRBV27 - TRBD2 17 CASSLGGWLAGGFEQFF TGTGCCAGCAGTTTGGGAGGGTGGCTAGCGGGAGGATTTGAGCAGTTCTTC
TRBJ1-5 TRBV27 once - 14 CASSRESFGQPQHF TGTGCCAGCAGCAGGGAGTCGTTCGGTCAGCCCCAGCATTTT
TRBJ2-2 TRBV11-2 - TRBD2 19 CASSSIPGLAVEGTGELFF TGTGCCAGCAGTTCCATCCCGGGACTAGCGGTCGAGGGAACCGGGGAGCTGTTTTTT
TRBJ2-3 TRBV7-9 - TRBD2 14 CASTGGGRTDTQYF TGTGCCAGCACTGGGGGAGGGAGGACAGATACGCAGTATTTT
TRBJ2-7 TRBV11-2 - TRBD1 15 CASSLVGTGAYEQYF TGTGCCAGCAGTTTAGTAGGGACAGGGGCCTACGAGCAGTACTTC
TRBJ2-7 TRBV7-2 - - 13 CASSFQEDYEQYF TGTGCCAGCAGCTTTCAGGAAGACTACGAGCAGTACTTC
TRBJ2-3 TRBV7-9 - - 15 CASSLTIPSTDTQYF TGTGCCAGCAGCTTAACAATCCCTAGCACAGATACGCAGTATTTT
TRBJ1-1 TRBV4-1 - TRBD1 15 CASSTHRGPGTEAFF TGCGCCAGCAGCACACACAGGGGGCCGGGCACTGAAGCTTTCTTT
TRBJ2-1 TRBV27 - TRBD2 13 CASSHTSAGEQFF TGTGCCAGCAGTCATACTAGCGCGGGTGAGCAGTTCTTC
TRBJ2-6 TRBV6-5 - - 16 CASSYSWVSGANVLTF TGTGCCAGCAGTTACTCTTGGGTTTCTGGGGCCAACGTCCTGACTTTC
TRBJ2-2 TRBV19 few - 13 CASRRDPSGELFF TGTGCCAGTAGACGGGACCCATCGGGGGAGCTGTTTTTT
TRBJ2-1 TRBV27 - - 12 CASSPSFNEQFF TGTGCCAGCAGTCCCTCCTTCAATGAGCAGTTCTTC
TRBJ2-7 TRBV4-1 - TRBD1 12 CASGQGAYEQYF TGCGCCAGCGGACAGGGGGCCTACGAGCAGTACTTC
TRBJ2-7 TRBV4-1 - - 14 CASSPGDSSYEQYF TGCGCCAGCAGCCCCGGCGACAGTTCCTACGAGCAGTACTTC
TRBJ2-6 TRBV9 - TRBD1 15 CASSETGAGANVLTF TGTGCCAGCAGCGAGACAGGGGCCGGGGCCAACGTCCTGACTTTC
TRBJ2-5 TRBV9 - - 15 CASSLAGALQETQYF TGTGCCAGCAGTCTAGCCGGGGCCCTACAAGAGACCCAGTACTTC
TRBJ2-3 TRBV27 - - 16 CASSQLVGVGTDTQYF TGTGCCAGCAGCCAACTGGTCGGGGTGGGGACAGATACGCAGTATTTT
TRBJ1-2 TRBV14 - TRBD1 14 CASSLRQGLYGYTF TGTGCCAGCAGCCTTAGACAGGGACTCTATGGCTACACCTTC
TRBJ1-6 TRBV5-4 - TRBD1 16 CASSDETGKGNSPLHF TGTGCCAGCAGCGACGAGACAGGGAAGGGTAATTCACCCCTCCACTTT
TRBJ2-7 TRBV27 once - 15 CASSLFGGETYEQYF TGTGCCAGCAGTTTATTTGGGGGTGAAACCTACGAGCAGTACTTC
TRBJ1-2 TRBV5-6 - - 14 CASSLLRSAGGYTF TGTGCCAGCAGCTTGTTGCGCTCAGCGGGGGGCTACACCTTC
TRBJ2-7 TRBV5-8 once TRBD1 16 CASSDRDRINPYEQYF TGTGCCAGCAGCGATAGGGACAGGATAAACCCCTACGAGCAGTACTTC
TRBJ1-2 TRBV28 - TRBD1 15 CASSLFGQASYGYTF TGTGCCAGCAGTTTATTCGGACAGGCAAGCTATGGCTACACCTTC
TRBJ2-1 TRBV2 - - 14 CASKSGDLYNEQFF TGTGCCAGCAAATCGGGAGATCTTTACAATGAGCAGTTCTTC
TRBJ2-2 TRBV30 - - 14 CAWTAGANTGELFF TGTGCCTGGACAGCAGGAGCGAACACCGGGGAGCTGTTTTTT
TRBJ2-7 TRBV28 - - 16 CASSSNRDIASYEQYF TGTGCCAGCAGTTCAAACCGGGACATCGCCTCCTACGAGCAGTACTTC
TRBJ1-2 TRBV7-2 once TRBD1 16 CASSLNLGTGFTGYTF TGTGCCAGCAGCTTAAATTTAGGGACAGGGTTCACTGGCTACACCTTC
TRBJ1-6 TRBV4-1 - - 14 CASSRVGVDSPLHF TGCGCCAGCAGCCGAGTCGGGGTGGATTCACCCCTCCACTTT
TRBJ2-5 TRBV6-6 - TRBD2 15 CASTLVAGEVETQYF TGTGCCAGCACGCTGGTAGCGGGAGAGGTAGAGACCCAGTACTTC
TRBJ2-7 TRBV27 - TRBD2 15 CASSLSGGGRNEQYF TGTGCCAGCAGTTTATCCGGGGGGGGTAGAAACGAGCAGTACTTC
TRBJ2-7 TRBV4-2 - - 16 CASSQTAGASSYEQYF TGTGCCAGCAGCCAAACTGCGGGGGCGAGCTCCTACGAGCAGTACTTC
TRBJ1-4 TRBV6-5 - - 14 CASSQPSADEKLFF TGTGCCAGCAGCCAGCCCTCGGCCGATGAAAAACTGTTTTTT
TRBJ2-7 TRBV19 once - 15 CASSAAPGPSYEQYF TGTGCCAGTAGTGCGGCGCCCGGGCCTTCCTACGAGCAGTACTTC